This entry lists 19 T cell receptor beta chains sequenced from one sample in a study of cytomegalovirus exposure and HLA in healthy donors. The PCR employed 60 Vbeta primers together with 13 Jbeta primers. The protocol was immunoSEQ multiplex PCR, while the TCRdb copy is restricted to in-frame clones and leaves out a portion. The profile covers approximately 200,000 clones, with around 82% appearing a single time and 0.25% to 0.3% taken by the ten largest. Source material: PBMCs. These receptors all come from a boy younger than 18 in good health and CMV-seronegative.

The J gene is TRBJ2-4, the V gene TRBV29-1; tentatively, D is TRBD2 (5 bases). Germline CDR1 SQVTM, CDR2 ANQGSEA. The length of the CDR3 is 12 residues. V lost 7 bases to trimming and J lost 0 bases, with 7 bases between them. The CDR3 sequence is CSARGAKNIQYF. For the CDR3, the DNA is TGCAGCGCCCGGGGAGCCAAAAACATTCAGTACTTC.

This clone was picked up a small number of times. V and J are TRBV7-6 and TRBJ1-1, with a tentative D call TRBD1 (5 bases). Per germline, CDR1 SGHVS and CDR2 FNYEAQ. The CDR3 runs 15 residues. Deletions cut 1 base from V and 2 bases from J, with 11 bases between. The CDR3 here is CASSLVFDRNTEAFF. The CDR3 coding sequence is TGTGCCAGCAGCTTAGTCTTTGACAGAAACACTGAAGCTTTCTTT. Drawing the rest from reference TRBV7-6 and TRBJ1-1, the complete variable domain is GAGVSQSPRYKVTKRGQDVALRCDPISGHVSLYWYRQALGQGPEFLTYFNYEAQQDKSGLPNDRFSAERPEGSISTLTIQRTEQRDSAMYRCASSLVFDRNTEAFFGQGTRLTVV.

The chain recombines TRBV28 with TRBJ2-7; a weak D match, TRBD2 (6 bases). Germline V gene data show CDR1 as MDHEN and CDR2 as SYDVKM. V gave up 3 bases and J gave up 0 bases, with 12 bases separating them. The CDR3 length is 15 residues. The CDR3 bases are TGTGCCAGCAGTTTTATGCGGGGCCTCTCCTACGAGCAGTACTTC. This sequence encodes CASSFMRGLSYEQYF.

This chain connects TRBV5-4 to TRBJ2-1, with TRBD2 matching over 10 bases. Germline trimming cut 1 base from V and 8 bases from J; bases unmatched to any gene: 3. The CDR3 runs to 14 residues. Germline CDR1 is SGHNT and CDR2 is YYREEE (reference sequence). The CDR3 sequence is CASSLTSGIDEQFF. In nucleotides, the CDR3 is TGTGCCAGCAGCTTGACTAGCGGGATTGATGAGCAGTTCTTC.

V usage is TRBV9 and J usage is TRBJ2-7; 11 bases are a match to TRBD2. Germline CDR1 is SGDLS and CDR2 is YYNGEE. The CDR3 totals 14 residues. V shed 6 bases, J shed 7 bases, and the junction held 9 bases outside the gene matches. CDR3 bases: TGTGCCAGCAACCTAGCGGGAGGTACCGGGGAGCAGTACTTC. This translates into CASNLAGGTGEQYF.

V gene TRBV2 combines with J gene TRBJ2-3; D is unresolved. The germline V gene has CDR1 SNHLY and CDR2 FYNNEI. V shed 6 bases and J shed 0 bases, with 4 bases lying between them. This CDR3 is built from 12 residues. The CDR3 region is CASRASTDTQYF. For the CDR3, the DNA is TGTGCCAGCAGGGCTAGCACAGATACGCAGTATTTT. Looking up the rest from reference TRBV2 and TRBJ2-3 gives the full variable domain: EPEVTQTPSHQVTQMGQEVILRCVPISNHLYFYWYRQILGQKVEFLVSFYNNEISEKSEIFDDQFSVERPDGSNFTLKIRSTKLEDSAMYFCASRASTDTQYFGPGTRLTVL.

The V gene is TRBV6-6, the J gene TRBJ1-2, with 7 bases aligning to TRBD1. Unmatched junction bases numbered 9, after V lost 6 bases and J lost 5 bases. The germline V gene has CDR1 MNHNY and CDR2 SVGAGI (reference sequence). This CDR3 is built from 14 residues. This chain's CDR3 is CASSNDRVRYGYTF. The CDR3 region has the DNA TGTGCCAGCAGCAACGACAGGGTTCGGTATGGCTACACCTTC.

The chain couples TRBV7-2 to TRBJ1-1, with 8 bases matching TRBD1. CDR3 length: 14 amino acids. Trimming removed 1 base from V and 8 bases from J; junction bases left unmatched: 6. Germline V lookup: CDR1 SGHTA, CDR2 FQGNSA. The chain's CDR3 is CASSLVGQDGEAFF. The CDR3 DNA is TGTGCCAGCAGCTTAGTGGGACAGGATGGGGAAGCTTTCTTT.

The rearrangement links TRBV19 to TRBJ2-7; 10 nucleotides agree with TRBD1. Losses at the gene ends were 6 bases for V and 4 bases for J; bases not matched to a gene: 6. CDR3 length: 14 residues. Germline V gene lookup returns CDR1 LNHDA and CDR2 SQIVND (reference sequence). For the CDR3, the DNA is TGTGCCAGTAGGCGACCGGGACAGGGGTACGAGCAGTACTTC. Residues: CASRRPGQGYEQYF.

The chain joins TRBV5-1 to TRBJ1-3, with 8 nucleotides matching TRBD1. Germline CDR1 is SGHRS and CDR2 is YFSETQ. The CDR3 is 17 residues long. V shed 2 bases, J shed 0 bases, and the junction held 7 bases outside the gene matches. The CDR3 DNA follows: TGCGCCAGCAGCTTTACCGGACAGGGATTCTCTGGAAACACCATATATTTT. Translated: CASSFTGQGFSGNTIYF. The full variable domain, rest sourced from reference TRBV5-1 and TRBJ1-3, is KAGVTQTPRYLIKTRGQQVTLSCSPISGHRSVSWYQQTPGQGLQFLFEYFSETQRNKGNFPGRFSGRQFSNSRSEMNVSTLELGDSALYLCASSFTGQGFSGNTIYFGEGSWLTVV.

The chain's CDR3 is CASQGQAYGYTF. Here the CDR3 DNA reads TGTGCCAGCCAGGGACAGGCCTATGGCTACACCTTC. The chain joins TRBV6-5 to TRBJ1-2, with 8 bases lining up with TRBD1. Per the germline V gene, CDR1 is MNHEY and CDR2 is SVGAGI. With 8 bases clipped from V and 4 bases from J, the junction kept 3 bases outside the gene matches. This CDR3 is 12 amino acids long.

The sample holds one count of this clone. The junction shows a germline mismatch at one end, possibly a read error. CDR3 bases: TGTGCCAGCAGCCACGTATTCGGGGGGGTTACGGAGTATTTT. It yields the protein CASSHVFGGVTEYF. The V and J genes are TRBV14 and TRBJ2-3; 8 bases are shared with TRBD2. The CDR3 loop spans 14 amino acids. Germline CDR1 SGHDN, CDR2 FVKESK.

V gene TRBV11-3 combines with J gene TRBJ2-5; maybe TRBD1 (5 bases). V lost 3 bases and J 1 base, leaving 6 bases between the germline ends. CDR3 length equals 13 residues. Germline V gene sequence: CDR1 SGHNT, CDR2 YENEEA. DNA for the CDR3: TGTGCCAGCAGCTTGGGGCCCCAAGAGACCCAGTACTTC. Its protein product is CASSLGPQETQYF.

This sequence joins TRBV9 and TRBJ2-7; TRBD2 agrees at 7 bases. This CDR3 has 15 amino acids. V trimming: 4 bases; J trimming: 5 bases; junction bases outside the gene matches: 12. Germline V gene lookup returns CDR1 SGDLS and CDR2 YYNGEE. The CDR3 DNA follows: TGTGCCAGCAGCCTCTCCGGGAGCGGGACCAACGAGCAGTACTTC. Its translation is CASSLSGSGTNEQYF.

J is TRBJ2-7 and V is TRBV13; tentative D call: TRBD1 (6 bases). The CDR3 covers 15 residues. The V and J ends lost 0 bases and 0 bases respectively, with 9 bases between them. The V gene's germline CDR1 is PRHDT and CDR2 FYEKMQ (reference sequence). CDR3 DNA sequence: TGTGCCAGCAGCTTAGGTGGACAGAGCTCCTACGAGCAGTACTTC. As protein: CASSLGGQSSYEQYF.

The genes are TRBV6-6 and TRBJ2-7, with 8 bases matching TRBD2. Trimming cost V 5 bases and J 0 bases; bases outside gene matches: 6. Germline CDR1 is MNHNY and CDR2 is SVGAGI (reference sequence). The CDR3 loop spans 15 amino acids. The CDR3: CASSTKRGSSYEQYF. CDR3 in DNA: TGTGCCAGCAGTACCAAGCGGGGGAGCTCCTACGAGCAGTACTTC.

The genes are TRBV28 and TRBJ1-1; possible D gene TRBD1, 5 bases. Germline loops: CDR1 MDHEN, CDR2 SYDVKM. Trimming cost V 6 bases and J 4 bases, with 18 bases left between them. This CDR3 is built from 15 residues. The CDR3: CASSLTQGLRTEAFF. For the CDR3, the DNA is TGTGCCAGCAGCCTAACCCAGGGCCTGCGCACTGAAGCTTTCTTT.

The chain combines TRBV7-9 with TRBJ2-7; 7 positions agree with TRBD1. The V segment lost 4 bases and the J segment 3 bases; nucleotides outside the gene matches: 6. Germline CDR1 SEHNR, CDR2 FQNEAQ (reference sequence). The CDR3 is 14 residues long. The CDR3 here is CASSSQGTDYEQYF. DNA for the CDR3: TGTGCCAGCAGCTCGCAGGGGACAGACTACGAGCAGTACTTC.

The V gene is TRBV4-1, the J gene TRBJ2-1; tentatively, D is TRBD2 (5 bases). V was shortened by 1 base and J by 9 bases, with 25 bases between the two germline ends. There are 18 residues in the CDR3. The germline gives CDR1 MGHRA, CDR2 YSYEKL. The CDR3 is CASSQVVEIAFFFREQFF. The CDR3 DNA reads TGCGCCAGCAGCCAAGTCGTAGAAATAGCGTTTTTTTTCCGTGAGCAGTTCTTC.